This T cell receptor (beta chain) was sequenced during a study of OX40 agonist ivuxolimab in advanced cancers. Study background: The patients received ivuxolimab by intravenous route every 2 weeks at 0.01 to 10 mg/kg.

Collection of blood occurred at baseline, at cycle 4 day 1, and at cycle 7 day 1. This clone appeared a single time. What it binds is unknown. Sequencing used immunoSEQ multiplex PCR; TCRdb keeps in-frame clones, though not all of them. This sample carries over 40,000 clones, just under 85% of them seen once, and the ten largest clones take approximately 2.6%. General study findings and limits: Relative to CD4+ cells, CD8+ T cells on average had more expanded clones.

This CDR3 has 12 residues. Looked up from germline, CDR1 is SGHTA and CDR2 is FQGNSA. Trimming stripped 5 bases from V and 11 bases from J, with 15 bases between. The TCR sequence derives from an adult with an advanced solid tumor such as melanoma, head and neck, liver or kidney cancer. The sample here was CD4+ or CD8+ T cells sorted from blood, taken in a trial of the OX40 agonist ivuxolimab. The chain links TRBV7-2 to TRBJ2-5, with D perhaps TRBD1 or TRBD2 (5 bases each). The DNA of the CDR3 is TGTGCCAGCAGCCAGGGTCGGGGAGAGCAGTACTTC. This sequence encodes CASSQGRGEQYF.